This TCR beta chain was profiled in a study of beta chain features in type 1 diabetes. A word on this clone: Its antigen is unknown.

This CDR3 region has 15 residues. Germline assignment: CDR1 SGHTA and CDR2 FQGNSA. V was pared by 1 base and J by 0 bases, with 8 bases between. The study reverse transcribed the entire isolated RNA, so it sequenced expressed TCRB transcripts. Method: immunoSEQ multiplex PCR; TCRdb's copy keeps in-frame clones and lacks some. The sample contains 640,000 or so clones, about 14% of which appear only once. Every sorted population was more than 98% pure. Study-wide points: Patients' naive, central memory and Treg TCRB repertoires seemed closer to one another than those of healthy donors. Shorter TCRB CDR3s, moderately but significantly so, were found in Type 1 diabetes patients in all four CD4+ subsets.

The gene calls are TRBV7-2 and TRBJ2-3; D gene unclear. Sequenced material: naive CD4+ T cells from blood. This TCR was recovered from a man between 18 and 35 years old with type 1 diabetes. Here the CDR3 DNA reads TGTGCCAGCAGCTTAGTAATAGCTAGCACAGATACGCAGTATTTT. Translation: CASSLVIASTDTQYF.